Each of the 3 T cell receptor beta chains below was sequenced from the same sample in a study of molecular identifiers for immune sequencing clone quantification. TCRdb redid the calling of the PCR reads with MiXCR, one entry per CDR3 protein. The sample contains about 640,000 distinct CDR3 sequences, 20% of which appear only once. Sequencing input: naive CD8+ T cells from blood, with Jurkat cell RNA spiked in. Noted subset: FACS-sorted CD8+CD4-CCR7+CD45RA+ naive T cells. These receptors were obtained from a human donor in good health. Some libraries in this study had Jurkat cell RNA spiked in.

This clonotype was seen ten or more times. The gene calls are TRBV5-4 and TRBJ2-3, with no clear D. CDR1 is SGHNT and CDR2 is YYREEE in the germline V gene (reference sequence). The V end was cut by 3 bases, the J end by 0 bases, with 11 bases between. The CDR3 spans 15 residues. The DNA of the CDR3 is TGTGCCAGCAGCTCGACCCCGAGTAGCACAGATACGCAGTATTTT. It encodes CASSSTPSSTDTQYF.

This clonotype occurred many times. The chain links TRBV6-2 or TRBV6-3 to TRBJ1-2; 7 bases fit TRBD1. Germline-derived CDR1 and CDR2 are MNHEY and SVGEGT. The CDR3 loop spans 14 amino acids. The V and J ends lost 5 bases and 4 bases, in that order; junction bases with no gene match: 7. CDR3 sequence reads: CASSTGDEAYGYTF. The CDR3 nucleotides are TGTGCCAGCAGTACAGGGGACGAAGCCTATGGCTACACCTTC.

This clonotype appeared once. The chain joins TRBV29-1 to TRBJ2-1; D may be TRBD2 (5 bases). Germline-derived CDR1 and CDR2 are SQVTM and ANQGSEA. The V end lost 3 bases, the J end lost 8 bases, and 20 bases lay between the germline ends. The CDR3 spans 15 residues. As DNA, the CDR3 is TGCAGCGTTGAGTCGGACTCATCCTTGGGCCATGAGCAGTTCTTC. Translation: CSVESDSSLGHEQFF.